This TCR beta chain was retrieved from a study of OX40 agonist ivuxolimab in advanced cancers. Study context: Cohort: 82.7% men, mean age approximately 64, aged roughly 23 to 79.

This clone appeared a single time. CDR3 length: 15 residues. The V segment lost 4 bases and the J segment 4 bases; nucleotides outside the gene matches: 5. Germline CDR1 SGHDN, CDR2 FVKESK. TCRdb keeps only in-frame clones here, not all; method: immunoSEQ multiplex PCR. The data hold about 54,000 clones, with around 90% observed a single time. The V call is TRBV14, the J call TRBJ2-2; TRBD2 matches 8 bases. The sequence was collected from an adult with an advanced solid tumor such as melanoma, head and neck, liver or kidney cancer. The source material was CD4+ or CD8+ T cells sorted from blood, sampled in a trial of the OX40 agonist ivuxolimab. The CDR3 loop is CASSLAGGVTGELFF. The CDR3 bases are TGTGCCAGCAGCCTGGCGGGGGGAGTCACCGGGGAGCTGTTTTTT.